This T cell receptor (beta chain) was recorded in a study of lymphopenia after photon versus proton radiotherapy. Study-wide findings and caveats: Better survival with proton therapy was suggested as possible, not demonstrated. Photon-treated patients lost naive T cells and TCR diversity; proton-treated stayed stable.

The method was immunoSEQ multiplex PCR; TCRdb's version includes in-frame clones alone and lacks a portion of them. Of approximately 150,000 clones in the sample, about nine tenths are singletons; the top ten hold about 4.4%. For this clone: Its antigen is not identified.

The CDR3 length is 15 residues. V lost 4 bases and J 0 bases, leaving 10 bases between the germline ends. In germline, CDR1 is MGHRA, CDR2 YSYEKL. The clonotype comes from a man between 50 and 59 years old with gastric cancer. The sample here was peripheral blood, taken from a patient treated with photon-based radiotherapy. V gene TRBV4-1 combines with J gene TRBJ1-3, with D uncertain. CDR3: CASSPWYGSGNTIYF. As DNA, the CDR3 is TGCGCCAGCAGCCCCTGGTACGGCTCTGGAAACACCATATATTTT.